This T cell receptor (beta chain) was sequenced during a study of long-term antiretroviral therapy in people with HIV. Study-level findings and limits: Drawn between about 2004 and 2018, the blood was possibly obtained under older ART regimens.

A minimum of one pre-ART and two post-ART PBMC samples existed for each donor. At survey level, the immunoSEQ assay was run in its v3.0 version. The table came from immunoSEQ multiplex PCR; TCRdb's copy has only in-frame clones and leaves some out. Here the sample spans 25,000 to 30,000 clones, more than 85% being singletons. The CDR3 is made up of 14 amino acids. The junction had 6 bases not matched to a gene; V was cut back by 8 bases and J by 0 bases. Germline lookup yields CDR1 MNHEY and CDR2 SVGAGI. For this clone: Its target is not known.

This clonotype was sampled from a middle-aged woman with HIV. The material was unsorted PBMCs, obtained about 6.5 years after starting antiretroviral therapy. The chain combines TRBV6-5 with TRBJ2-7; TRBD1 aligns across 8 bases. In DNA form, the CDR3 reads TGTGCCAGCCGCCGGGGACAGGACTCCTACGAGCAGTACTTC. Translation gives CASRRGQDSYEQYF.